The 15 T cell receptor beta chains presented below share a single source sample, sequenced in a study of technical replicates of blood from a handful of donors. Libraries were prepared by immunoSEQ multiplex PCR; TCRdb keeps only in-frame clonotypes and omits some of them. The sample carries about 74,000 clones, over 90% recorded once. Sequenced input: T cells isolated from PBMCs. Receptors originate from a human donor in good health.

This CDR3 is CASRFDGNYGYTF. In DNA, the CDR3 is TGTGCCAGCAGATTCGACGGGAACTATGGCTACACCTTC. The J gene is TRBJ1-2, the V gene TRBV6-5; no clear D. V was trimmed by 6 bases and J by 2 bases, leaving 10 bases between them. Germline values: CDR1 MNHEY, CDR2 SVGAGI. This CDR3 has 13 residues.

This chain uses TRBV11-2 with TRBJ2-7, with D maybe TRBD1 (6 bases). The CDR3 length is 12 residues. V lost 5 bases and J lost 4, with 9 bases in between. Looked up from germline, CDR1 is SGHAT and CDR2 is FQNNGV. Written as DNA, the CDR3 is TGTGCCAGCAGCGTCGACAGGTACGAGCAGTACTTC. Protein: CASSVDRYEQYF.

The chain joins TRBV19 to TRBJ1-1, with 9 bases matching TRBD1. J lost 8 bases, V lost 5 bases, and 9 bases had no gene match. Germline lookup yields CDR1 LNHDA and CDR2 SQIVND (reference sequence). This CDR3 contains 14 residues. The CDR3 spells CASSSGTGISEAFF. The CDR3 nucleotides read TGTGCCAGTAGTTCCGGGACAGGGATATCCGAAGCTTTCTTT.

The chain joins TRBV9 to TRBJ2-5; TRBD2 matches 7 bases. Per the germline V gene, CDR1 is SGDLS and CDR2 is YYNGEE. Unmatched junction bases numbered 4, after V lost 3 bases and J lost 2 bases. The CDR3 extends over 14 amino acids. The CDR3 region is CASSGAGLQETQYF. CDR3 DNA: TGTGCCAGCAGCGGCGCGGGACTACAAGAGACCCAGTACTTC.

Here the CDR3 reads CASSLGTSGTAYQETQYF. The CDR3 DNA sequence: TGTGCCAGCTCACTCGGGACTAGCGGGACCGCGTACCAAGAGACCCAGTACTTC. This chain joins TRBV18 and TRBJ2-5; 13 nucleotides match TRBD2. Germline CDR1 is KGHSH and CDR2 is LQKENI. CDR3 size: 18 residues. The J segment lost 0 bases and the V segment lost 4 bases, leaving 8 bases of the junction unmatched. Complete variable domain (other parts from reference TRBV18 and TRBJ2-5): NAGVMQNPRHLVRRRGQEARLRCSPMKGHSHVYWYRQLPEEGLKFMVYLQKENIIDESGMPKERFSAEFPKEGPSILRIQQVVRGDSAAYFCASSLGTSGTAYQETQYFGPGTRLLVL.

V usage is TRBV7-6 and J usage is TRBJ2-1; perhaps TRBD2 as D (5 bases). This CDR3 is built from 16 residues. CDR1 and CDR2 from the germline V gene are SGHVS and FNYEAQ. Trimming removed 1 base from V and 0 bases from J, with 10 bases in between. CDR3 amino acids: CASSLGGAGSYNEQFF. The CDR3 DNA sequence: TGTGCCAGCAGCTTAGGGGGAGCTGGCTCCTACAATGAGCAGTTCTTC.

The CDR3 spells CASSGRNTGELFF. The CDR3 nucleotides read TGTGCCAGCAGCGGGAGGAACACCGGGGAGCTGTTTTTT. V gene TRBV11-3 combines with J gene TRBJ2-2, with D perhaps matching TRBD2 (5 bases). The CDR3 length is 13 residues. The germline CDR1 and CDR2 sequences are SGHNT and YENEEA. Deletions cut 5 bases from V and 1 base from J, with 5 bases between.

The chain combines TRBV7-3 with TRBJ2-2; D is undetermined. The CDR3 is 14 residues long. Germline CDR1 and CDR2: SGHTA and FQGTGA. Trimming left V 3 bases short and J 0 bases short, with 5 bases between. The CDR3: CASSFSPNTGELFF. The CDR3 nucleotides are TGTGCCAGCAGCTTTAGTCCGAACACCGGGGAGCTGTTTTTT. Complete variable domain (other parts from reference TRBV7-3 and TRBJ2-2): GAGVSQTPSNKVTEKGKYVELRCDPISGHTALYWYRQSLGQGPEFLIYFQGTGAADDSGLPNDRFFAVRPEGSVSTLKIQRTERGDSAVYLCASSFSPNTGELFFGEGSRLTVL.

This rearrangement joins TRBV30 to TRBJ2-3, with TRBD1 as a possible D gene (6 bases). Between the trimmed V and J ends, which lost 1 base and 2 bases, there was a span of 16 bases. The length of the CDR3 is 16 residues. The germline V gene encodes CDR1 GTSNPN and CDR2 SVGIG (reference sequence). CDR3 sequence (DNA): TGTGCCTGGAGTGACAGGGTCTCAAGGGACACAGATACGCAGTATTTT. Its translation: CAWSDRVSRDTDTQYF.

The V call is TRBV18, the J call TRBJ2-7; D is perhaps TRBD1 (5 bases). V was pared by 2 bases and J by 3 bases, with 14 bases between. Germline CDR1 reads KGHSH; CDR2 reads LQKENI. CDR3 length: 15 amino acids. CDR3 nucleotides: TGTGCCAGCTCACCAAAGGACACAGGCTACTACGAGCAGTACTTC. This codes for CASSPKDTGYYEQYF.

As concerns this clone: Since no conserved phenylalanine or tryptophan closes the CDR3, a read error is the likely cause. The DNA is omitted, as the CDR3 cannot be located on it reliably, and the CDR3 follows TCRdb's listing. The chain uses TRBV4-1 and TRBJ1-2. The CDR3 is 12 amino acids long, termini counted. CDR1 and CDR2 (germline): MGHRA, YSYEKL. CDR3 amino acids: CASSHRASGLTL.

The rearrangement joins TRBV29-1 to TRBJ2-1, with a tentative D call TRBD2 (5 bases). The CDR3 contains 10 residues. V was cut by 8 bases and J by 8 bases, with 10 bases left in between. Germline V gives CDR1 SQVTM, CDR2 ANQGSEA. The CDR3 DNA is TGCAGCAGCGGCGGGCATGAGCAGTTCTTC. Its translation is CSSGGHEQFF.

The chain couples TRBV6-4 to TRBJ2-4, with a possible D match to TRBD1 (6 bases). CDR3 size: 18 residues. The germline V and J ends were trimmed by 2 bases and 3 bases, with 20 bases remaining between them. Germline CDR1 MRHNA, CDR2 SNTAGT. As DNA, the CDR3 is TGTGCCAGCAGTGACCCGGGACACTGCCCTCAGGACAAAAACATTCAGTACTTC. Residues: CASSDPGHCPQDKNIQYF.

In its sample, this clone was seen once. V gene TRBV30 combines with J gene TRBJ1-5; 9 bases line up with TRBD1. Losses at the gene ends were 1 base for V and 1 base for J; bases not matched to a gene: 2. The CDR3 runs 15 residues. From germline, CDR1 is GTSNPN and CDR2 SVGIG (reference sequence). The CDR3 spells CAWSGGTGSNQPQHF. CDR3 coding DNA: TGTGCCTGGAGTGGGGGGACAGGGAGCAATCAGCCCCAGCATTTT.

The chain joins TRBV11-2 to TRBJ2-1; D call uncertain. From germline, CDR1 is SGHAT and CDR2 FQNNGV. Between the trimmed V and J ends, which lost 0 bases and 0 bases, there was a span of 6 bases. CDR3 length equals 15 residues. The CDR3 DNA follows: TGTGCCAGCAGCTTAGACAGGAACTCCTACAATGAGCAGTTCTTC. It yields the protein CASSLDRNSYNEQFF.